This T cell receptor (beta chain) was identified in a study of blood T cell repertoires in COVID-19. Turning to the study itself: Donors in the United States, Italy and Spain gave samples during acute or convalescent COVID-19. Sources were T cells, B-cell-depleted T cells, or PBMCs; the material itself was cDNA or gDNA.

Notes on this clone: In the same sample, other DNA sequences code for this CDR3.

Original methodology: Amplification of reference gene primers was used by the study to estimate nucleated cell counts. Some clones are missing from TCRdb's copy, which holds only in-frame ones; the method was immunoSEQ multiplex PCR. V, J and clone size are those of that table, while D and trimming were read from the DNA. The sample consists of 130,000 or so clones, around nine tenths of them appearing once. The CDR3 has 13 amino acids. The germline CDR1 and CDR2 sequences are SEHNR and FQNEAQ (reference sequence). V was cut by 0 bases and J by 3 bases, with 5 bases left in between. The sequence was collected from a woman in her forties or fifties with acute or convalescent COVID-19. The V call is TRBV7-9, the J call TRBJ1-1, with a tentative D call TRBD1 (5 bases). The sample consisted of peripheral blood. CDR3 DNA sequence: TGTGCCAGCAGCTTAGCAGGGGACACTGAAGCTTTCTTT. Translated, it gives CASSLAGDTEAFF.